This passage covers 27 T cell receptor beta chains from one sample sequenced in a study of Graves' ophthalmopathy and Graves' hyperthyroidism. From RNA, the CDR3 regions of TCR beta chains were amplified and sequenced. Second-round multiplex PCR came after first-round RT-PCR with HTBI primers. TCRdb passed the multiplex PCR reads through MiXCR, listing each CDR3 protein once. The data contain around 340,000 distinct CDR3 sequences, roughly 15% of them singletons. Sequencing was performed on peripheral blood. All receptors derive from an adult man with Graves' ophthalmopathy.

This clonotype was seen at least ten times. The V call is TRBV18, the J call TRBJ2-3, with D maybe TRBD1 (5 bases). Germline V CDR1 and CDR2: KGHSH, LQKENI. The germline V and J ends were trimmed by 3 bases and 2 bases, with 12 bases remaining between them. The CDR3 contains 15 residues. CDR3 region: CASSPSQVHTDTQYF. CDR3 DNA: TGTGCCAGCTCACCCTCACAGGTCCACACAGATACGCAGTATTTT.

This clonotype was observed a handful of times. The rearrangement joins TRBV6-4 to TRBJ2-6, with D uncertain. V lost 5 bases and J 0 bases, leaving 17 bases between the germline ends. The CDR3 runs 18 residues. CDR1 and CDR2 from the germline V gene are MRHNA and SNTAGT. The CDR3 region has the DNA TGTGCCAGCAGTAGCCTTGGAGTCAGATCCTCTGGGGCCAACGTCCTGACTTTC. This gives the protein CASSSLGVRSSGANVLTF.

This rearrangement joins TRBV12-3 or TRBV12-4 to TRBJ1-5, with D perhaps matching TRBD1 (6 bases). This CDR3 comprises 14 residues. Deletions cut 2 bases from V and 7 bases from J, with 12 bases between. CDR3 sequence reads: CASSLYRAGQPQHF. The DNA for the CDR3 is TGTGCCAGCAGTTTATACAGGGCAGGACAGCCCCAGCATTTT.

This clonotype has a count of ten or more. The CDR3 DNA sequence: TGTGCCAGCAGCTTAGCCGGCCAGGGGGGAAACTATGGCTACACCTTC. Translation: CASSLAGQGGNYGYTF. V gene TRBV7-9 combines with J gene TRBJ1-2, with 7 bases aligning to TRBD1. Unmatched junction bases numbered 6, after V lost 0 bases and J lost 2 bases. There are 16 residues in the CDR3. The germline gives CDR1 SEHNR, CDR2 FQNEAQ (reference sequence).

This clonotype was detected ten times or more. This sequence joins TRBV3-1 and TRBJ1-5; tentative D call: TRBD1 (5 bases). This CDR3 comprises 14 residues. Germline V gene sequence: CDR1 LGHDT, CDR2 YNNKEL (reference sequence). The V end lost 1 base, the J end lost 6 bases, and 10 bases lay between the germline ends. The CDR3 sequence is CASSQGAGPQPQHF. The CDR3 bases are TGTGCCAGCAGCCAAGGGGCAGGGCCTCAGCCCCAGCATTTT.

This clonotype was seen at least ten times. This rearrangement joins TRBV20-1 to TRBJ2-7, with 7 bases lining up with TRBD1. CDR3 size: 15 residues. After removal of 3 bases from V and 0 bases from J, the junction contained 8 bases not matched to a gene. Germline V CDR1 and CDR2: DFQATT, SNEGSKA (reference sequence). The CDR3 DNA reads TGCAGTGCTAGGGGGGACAGCCCAAACTCCTACGAGCAGTACTTC. Translation: CSARGDSPNSYEQYF.

This clonotype was recorded at least ten times. The rearrangement joins TRBV20-1 to TRBJ1-1; 11 positions match TRBD1. There are 14 residues in the CDR3. The germline CDR1 and CDR2 sequences are DFQATT and SNEGSKA (reference sequence). J gave up 3 bases and V 6 bases, and 6 bases lay outside the gene matches. CDR3 sequence: CSAPRTGGYTEAFF. The DNA for the CDR3 is TGCAGTGCACCCCGGACAGGGGGCTACACTGAAGCTTTCTTT.

This clonotype was counted many times. This chain links TRBV4-3 with TRBJ1-6, with a tentative D call TRBD1 (5 bases). This CDR3 region has 19 residues. Germline CDR1 LGHNA, CDR2 YSLEER. The V end was cut by 1 base, the J end by 7 bases, with 23 bases between. In DNA form, the CDR3 reads TGCGCCAGCAGCCAAGGGATAAAAATCTTCGGGACGGACAATTCACCCCTCCACTTT. Protein sequence: CASSQGIKIFGTDNSPLHF.

Here the CDR3 reads CASTRAGGNTEAFF. The CDR3 DNA sequence: TGTGCCAGCACCAGAGCAGGAGGGAACACTGAAGCTTTCTTT. The genes are TRBV12-3 or TRBV12-4 and TRBJ1-1; D unresolved. V gave up 7 bases and J gave up 1 base, with 13 bases separating them. The CDR3 has 14 amino acids.

This clonotype occurred once. The chain recombines TRBV11-1 with TRBJ2-7; TRBD1 matches 11 bases. The CDR3 contains 17 residues. The V and J ends lost 0 bases and 1 base, in that order; junction bases with no gene match: 5. The germline V gene encodes CDR1 SGHAT and CDR2 FQDESV (reference sequence). This chain's CDR3 is CASSLAWTGGASYEQYF. The CDR3 nucleotides read TGTGCCAGCAGCTTAGCGTGGACAGGGGGCGCGTCCTACGAGCAGTACTTC.

Points on this clonotype: A read error is possible here, since a much larger clone lies one base away. The rearrangement links TRBV24-1 to TRBJ2-5; D might be TRBD1 (5 bases). Germline V gene sequence: CDR1 KGHDR, CDR2 SFDVKD. The CDR3 is made up of 15 amino acids. V lost 0 bases and J 4 bases, leaving 11 bases between the germline ends. CDR3 protein: CATSDLLGAGETQYF. For the CDR3, the DNA is TGTGCCACCAGTGATTTGCTTGGGGCCGGAGAGACCCAGTACTTC.

V gene TRBV20-1 combines with J gene TRBJ1-2, with TRBD1 identical over 7 bases. CDR3 length: 12 amino acids. Trimming removed 6 bases from V and 6 bases from J; junction bases left unmatched: 7. The germline gives CDR1 DFQATT, CDR2 SNEGSKA (reference sequence). The CDR3 region is CSAPDRADGYTF. CDR3 nucleotides: TGCAGTGCACCCGACAGGGCGGATGGCTACACCTTC.

V is TRBV28 and J is TRBJ2-7, with 9 bases that match TRBD2. The germline V gene encodes CDR1 MDHEN and CDR2 SYDVKM. V trimming: 4 bases; J trimming: 3 bases; junction bases outside the gene matches: 10. The CDR3 consists of 16 residues. The CDR3 spells CASSSPLAGVLYEQYF. CDR3 in DNA: TGTGCCAGCAGTTCACCATTAGCGGGAGTCCTCTACGAGCAGTACTTC.

This clonotype was seen repeatedly, ten times or more. The gene calls are TRBV28 and TRBJ2-7; tentatively, D is TRBD1 (6 bases). The CDR3 loop spans 14 amino acids. Trimming removed 3 bases from V and 4 bases from J, with 13 bases in between. Germline-derived CDR1 and CDR2 are MDHEN and SYDVKM. CDR3 residues: CASSFPGHSYEQYF. The CDR3 region has the DNA TGTGCCAGCAGTTTCCCGGGACACTCATACGAGCAGTACTTC. Full variable domain (missing parts from reference TRBV28 and TRBJ2-7): DVKVTQSSRYLVKRTGEKVFLECVQDMDHENMFWYRQDPGLGLRLIYFSYDVKMKEKGDIPEGYSVSREKKERFSLILESASTNQTSMYLCASSFPGHSYEQYFGPGTRLTVT.

This clonotype was seen repeatedly, ten times or more. The CDR3 nucleotides are TGCAAACCAACAGGGGACTATGGCTACACCTTC. It translates to CKPTGDYGYTF. V gene TRBV20-1 combines with J gene TRBJ1-2, with 7 bases lining up with TRBD1. The CDR3 runs 11 residues. Germline CDR1 reads DFQATT; CDR2 reads SNEGSKA (reference sequence).

This clonotype was found many times. This chain connects TRBV5-1 to TRBJ1-1; D is unclear. The V gene's germline CDR1 is SGHRS and CDR2 YFSETQ. V lost 0 bases, J lost 3 bases, and 6 bases lay in between. This CDR3 region has 13 residues. CDR3 DNA sequence: TGCGCCAGCAGCTTGGATGCGGACACTGAAGCTTTCTTT. Translating it yields CASSLDADTEAFF.

This clonotype was found many times. The CDR3: CASSSYPQGNTEAFF. For the CDR3, the DNA is TGTGCCAGCAGTTCGTACCCTCAGGGGAACACTGAAGCTTTCTTT. The V call is TRBV6-5, the J call TRBJ1-1, with a weak D call TRBD1 (5 bases). The CDR3 has 15 residues. Germline CDR1 reads MNHEY; CDR2 reads SVGAGI. V was trimmed by 4 bases and J by 1 base, leaving 13 bases between them.

This clonotype was recorded a few times. The chain carries TRBV18 and TRBJ1-2; unclear D gene. V gave up 0 bases and J gave up 4 bases, with 9 bases separating them. CDR1 and CDR2 (germline): KGHSH, LQKENI. The CDR3 covers 14 residues. The CDR3 loop is CASSPPSQPYGYTF. The CDR3 nucleotides are TGTGCCAGCTCACCACCGTCCCAGCCCTATGGCTACACCTTC.

This clonotype was seen repeatedly, ten times or more. CDR3 sequence reads: CASSDPGPNQPQHF. In DNA form, the CDR3 reads TGTGCCAGCAGTGACCCGGGTCCCAATCAGCCCCAGCATTTT. The chain joins TRBV6-1 to TRBJ1-5; D gene ambiguous. In germline, CDR1 is MNHNS, CDR2 SASEGT. The germline V and J ends were trimmed by 3 bases and 3 bases, with 9 bases remaining between them. The CDR3 loop spans 14 amino acids.

The V gene is TRBV20-1, the J gene TRBJ2-5, with D hard to call. Germline CDR1 is DFQATT and CDR2 is SNEGSKA (reference sequence). V was trimmed by 2 bases and J by 5 bases, leaving 9 bases between them. CDR3 size: 12 residues. The CDR3 loop is CSARRFGETQYF. Written as DNA, the CDR3 is TGCAGTGCTAGACGGTTCGGGGAGACCCAGTACTTC.

This clonotype was recorded at least ten times. The rearrangement joins TRBV27 to TRBJ2-7, with 7 bases aligning to TRBD2. The CDR3 runs to 15 residues. Germline V gene sequence: CDR1 MNHEY, CDR2 SMNVEV (reference sequence). Trimming cost V 3 bases and J 3 bases; bases outside gene matches: 8. The CDR3 bases are TGTGCCAGCAGTTTTCGGACTAGGGATCACTACGAGCAGTACTTC. This translates into CASSFRTRDHYEQYF.

This clonotype was observed at least ten times. V gene TRBV28 combines with J gene TRBJ2-7, with TRBD1 matching 7 bases. V lost 7 bases and J lost 7; bases outside the gene matches: 16. This CDR3 is built from 15 residues. Germline values: CDR1 MDHEN, CDR2 SYDVKM. CDR3 DNA sequence: TGTGCCAGCACCCTCCTTCCGGGACAGAGACCGGAGCAGTACTTC. Translated, it gives CASTLLPGQRPEQYF. Combining the CDR3 with reference TRBV28 and TRBJ2-7 gives the whole variable domain DVKVTQSSRYLVKRTGEKVFLECVQDMDHENMFWYRQDPGLGLRLIYFSYDVKMKEKGDIPEGYSVSREKKERFSLILESASTNQTSMYLCASTLLPGQRPEQYFGPGTRLTVT.

The J gene is TRBJ2-7, the V gene TRBV6-1; D is uncertain. Between the trimmed V and J ends, which lost 8 bases and 4 bases, there was a span of 15 bases. The CDR3 is 13 residues long. Germline loops: CDR1 MNHNS, CDR2 SASEGT. The CDR3 region has the DNA TGTGCCAGCTCAGAAGCCGAATTATACGAGCAGTACTTC. The encoded protein is CASSEAELYEQYF.

The V and J genes are TRBV4-1 and TRBJ1-1, with D perhaps matching TRBD1 (5 bases). The germline V gene has CDR1 MGHRA and CDR2 YSYEKL. Trimming cost V 4 bases and J 7 bases, with 19 bases left between them. The CDR3 consists of 15 residues. CDR3 protein: CASSRDGRGAYEAFF. CDR3 DNA sequence: TGCGCCAGCAGCCGGGATGGTAGGGGCGCGTATGAAGCTTTCTTT.

This clonotype came up a few times. The chain links TRBV18 to TRBJ2-2; D is undetermined. This CDR3 is 14 amino acids long. Trimming removed 0 bases from V and 7 bases from J, with 9 bases in between. Germline CDR1 KGHSH, CDR2 LQKENI. CDR3 coding DNA: TGTGCCAGCTCACCACCCCAACCCATCGGGGAGCTGTTTTTT. It is translated as CASSPPQPIGELFF.

This clonotype was found many times. This chain joins TRBV25-1 and TRBJ1-2; 9 positions match TRBD1. The ends lost 4 bases at V and 7 bases at J; junction bases unmatched: 13. Germline lookup yields CDR1 MGHDK and CDR2 SYGVNS. The CDR3 length is 16 residues. The CDR3 DNA sequence: TGTGCCAGCAGTGGCGATCTCGGACAGGGGTCTCGTGGCTACACCTTC. Its protein is CASSGDLGQGSRGYTF.

This clonotype was detected ten times or more. This sequence joins TRBV5-1 and TRBJ1-3; no clear D. Germline V gene data show CDR1 as SGHRS and CDR2 as YFSETQ. This CDR3 is 13 amino acids long. The V end was cut by 1 base, the J end by 5 bases, with 7 bases between. The CDR3 bases are TGCGCCAGCAGCTTGCCTAGGCGAAACACCATATATTTT. Translation: CASSLPRRNTIYF.